The source of this T cell receptor beta chain is a study of blood T cell repertoires in COVID-19 (dated by TCRdb to the early 2020s). Study-level background: Collaborator samples came from the United States, Italy and Spain and covered acute and convalescent phases of COVID-19. Where HLA class I and class II types were available, the types were taken from metadata supplied by the sample provider, not from assay-based typing. The material from the prospective study consisted of cDNA or gDNA derived from T cells, B-cell-depleted T cells, or PBMCs. Subjects who had been exposed to COVID-19, were actively infected with it, or had recovered from it provided the deeply sampled blood TCRbeta repertoires that made up the dataset. The repertoires were released in a freely available public database intended as a resource for research on the immune response to SARS-CoV-2. A de-identified subject ID, COVID-19 status, age in years and sex were almost always included in the sample metadata. The samples were drawn from two sources: the first 160 participants of the ongoing ImmuneRACE study, and 1,254 subjects contributed by 6 global collaborators. Overall results and qualifications from the work: How much clinical and demographic metadata was included differed by source and by participant, and the metadata was provided uncurated.

As concerns this clone: This receptor's antigen is unknown. No much larger clone is present one base from it, and per-base qualities are unavailable.

TCRbeta CDR3 regions were amplified from genomic DNA by means of the immunoSEQ Assay, a bias-controlled multiplex PCR. The original pipeline was this. Within the assay, amplification of reference gene primers was used to estimate how many nucleated cells each sample contained. To quantify the absolute abundance of each unique TCRbeta CDR3 rearrangement, sequence reads were collapsed and filtered. Productive Simpson clonality was computed per sample as the square root of Simpson's diversity index over productive rearrangements. TCRdb retrieved this table from immuneACCESS and kept in-frame rearrangements only. Not all clones are present; in checked studies, unresolved V genes account for under half, and no reason is known for the remainder. The V and J calls and clone size were taken over from that table, and D and trimming were inferred from the DNA. The sample includes some 80,000 clones, with about 70% observed a single time. The top ten hold 20% of the sample.

The collaborating institutions used their own protocols to collect whole blood in K2EDTA tubes. For TCRbeta analysis, collaborators shipped samples in one of three forms: frozen whole blood, isolated PBMCs, or DNA extracted from either of those sample types. The clonotype was recovered from a woman of 80 years or more with active or convalescent COVID-19. The sample comprised peripheral blood.

The CDR3 region: CASTERGRRNYSNQPQHF. At the DNA level, the sequence is TGTGCCAGCACCGAGCGGGGTAGGCGCAACTATAGCAATCAGCCCCAGCATTTT. The chain joins TRBV6-4 to TRBJ1-5, with no confidently assigned D gene. A distance of 22 bases separates the germline ends of V and J, which lose 7 bases and 0 bases respectively. The germline V gene yields MRHNA for CDR1 and SNTAGT for CDR2. The cysteine opens and the phenylalanine closes a CDR3 of 18 amino acids. CDR3 DNA is the only sequence kept; it has 54 bases, read in frame from the first base.